This T cell receptor (beta chain) was found in a study of blood T cell repertoires in COVID-19. Study-wide background: Specimens from acute and convalescent COVID-19 originated in the United States, Italy and Spain. PBMCs, B-cell-depleted T cells, or T cells provided the cDNA or gDNA that made up the material.

Original analysis: Amplifying reference gene primers gave estimates of nucleated cell counts. The protocol was immunoSEQ multiplex PCR, while the TCRdb copy is restricted to in-frame clones and leaves out a portion. V and J calls plus clone size are reproduced from that table; the DNA served to infer D and trimming. There are 65,000 to 75,000 clones in the sample; 90% occur only once, and 1.5% lies in the top ten. The clonotype comes from a man between 45 and 60 years old with acute or convalescent COVID-19. Sequenced input: peripheral blood.

CDR3 sequence: CACFPFSGDYGYTF. CDR3 sequence (DNA): TGTGCCTGCTTCCCTTTTTCAGGGGACTATGGCTACACCTTC. The chain employs TRBV5-4 and TRBJ1-2, with D maybe TRBD1 (6 bases). Germline V gene data show CDR1 as SGHNT and CDR2 as YYREEE (reference sequence). V was clipped by 10 bases and J by 3 bases, with 19 bases between them. The CDR3 runs to 14 residues.